This entry concerns a single TCR beta chain. This sample was included in a study of blood T cells in healthy people across ages. As for the study in general: Template switching picked up about one barcoded beta molecule for each two T cells.

Each sample yielded at least 6 million isolated PBMCs. A second PCR, run for about 7 to 11 cycles, used a sample-barcoded 5' primer plus a J-beta primer mix. Each CDR3 protein is one row after TCRdb ran MiXCR on the 5' RACE reads. Here the sample spans 1.6 million or so distinct CDR3 sequences, roughly a third being singletons. Trimming removed 6 bases at V and 4 bases at J, with 18 bases between. The germline gives CDR1 MDHEN, CDR2 SYDVKM. The CDR3 is 15 residues long. The receptor was derived from a woman aged 25-40 years in good health. V gene TRBV28 combines with J gene TRBJ1-2; unclear D gene. Sample: blood. The CDR3 bases are TGTGCCAGCAGCATGCCCGGACCCATCATCTATGGCTACACCTTC. Protein product: CASSMPGPIIYGYTF.